This TCR beta chain stems from a study of blood T cell repertoires in COVID-19. For the study at large: Samples representing acute and convalescent COVID-19 were sourced from the United States, Italy and Spain. Sources were T cells, B-cell-depleted T cells, or PBMCs; the material itself was cDNA or gDNA.

Germline V CDR1 and CDR2: SGHRS, YFSETQ. V lost 3 bases, J lost 5 bases, and 4 bases stayed unmatched. This CDR3 has 15 residues. Original processing notes: Amplification of reference gene primers provided the estimated nucleated cell counts. Data came from immunoSEQ multiplex PCR; TCRdb stores just in-frame clones and leaves some out. The D gene and trimming were derived from the DNA, and the V and J assignments and clone size from that table. The data hold some 280,000 clones, with under 90% observed a single time. The chain has TRBV5-1 and TRBJ1-5; 11 nucleotides match TRBD1. This receptor was taken from a woman between 40 and 50 years old who had recovered from COVID-19. The sample taken for sequencing was peripheral blood. The CDR3 sequence is CASSSGTGGYQPQHF. As DNA, the CDR3 is TGCGCCAGCAGCTCCGGGACAGGGGGGTATCAGCCCCAGCATTTT.